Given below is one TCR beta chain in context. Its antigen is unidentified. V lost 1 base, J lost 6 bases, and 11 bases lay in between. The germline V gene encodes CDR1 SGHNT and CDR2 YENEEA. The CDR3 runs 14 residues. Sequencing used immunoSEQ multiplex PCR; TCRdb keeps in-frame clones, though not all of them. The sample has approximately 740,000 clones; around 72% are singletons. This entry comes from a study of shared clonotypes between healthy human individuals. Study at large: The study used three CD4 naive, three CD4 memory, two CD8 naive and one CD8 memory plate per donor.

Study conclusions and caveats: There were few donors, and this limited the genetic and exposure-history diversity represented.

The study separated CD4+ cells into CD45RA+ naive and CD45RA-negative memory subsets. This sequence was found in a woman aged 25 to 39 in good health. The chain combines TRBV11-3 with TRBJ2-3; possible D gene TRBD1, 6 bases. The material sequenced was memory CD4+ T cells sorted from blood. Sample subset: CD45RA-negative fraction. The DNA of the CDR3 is TGTGCCAGCAGCTTAGGTCCAGGGGCGGATACGCAGTATTTT. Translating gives CASSLGPGADTQYF.